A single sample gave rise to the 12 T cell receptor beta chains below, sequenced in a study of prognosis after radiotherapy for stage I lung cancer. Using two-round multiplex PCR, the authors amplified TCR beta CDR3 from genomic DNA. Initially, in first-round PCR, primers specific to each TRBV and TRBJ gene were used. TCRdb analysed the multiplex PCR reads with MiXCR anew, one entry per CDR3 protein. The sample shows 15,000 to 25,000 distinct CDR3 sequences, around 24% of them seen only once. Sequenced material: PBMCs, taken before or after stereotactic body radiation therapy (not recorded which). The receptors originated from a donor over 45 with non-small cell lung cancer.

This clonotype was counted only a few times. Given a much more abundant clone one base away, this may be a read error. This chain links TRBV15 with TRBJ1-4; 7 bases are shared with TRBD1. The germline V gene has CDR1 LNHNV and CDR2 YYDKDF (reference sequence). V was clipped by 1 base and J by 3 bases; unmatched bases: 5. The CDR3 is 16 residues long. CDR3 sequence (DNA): TGTGCCACCAGCAGAGGGACAGGTCCAGCTAATGAAAAACTGTTTTTT. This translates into CATSRGTGPANEKLFF.

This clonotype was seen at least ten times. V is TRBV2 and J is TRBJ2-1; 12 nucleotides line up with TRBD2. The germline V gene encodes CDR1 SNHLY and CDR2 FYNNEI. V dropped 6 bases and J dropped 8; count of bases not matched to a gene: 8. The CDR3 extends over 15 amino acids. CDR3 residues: CASSTTSGSLDEQFF. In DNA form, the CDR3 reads TGTGCCAGCAGCACGACTAGCGGGAGTCTGGATGAGCAGTTCTTC.

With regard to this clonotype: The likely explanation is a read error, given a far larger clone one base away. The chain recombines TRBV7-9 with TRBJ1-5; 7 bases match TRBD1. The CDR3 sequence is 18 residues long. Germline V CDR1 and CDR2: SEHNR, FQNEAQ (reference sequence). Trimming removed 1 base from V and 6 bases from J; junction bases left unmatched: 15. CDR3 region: CASSLEVGTVGWIQPQHF. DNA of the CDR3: TGTGCCAGCAGCTTAGAGGTGGGGACAGTGGGATGGATTCAGCCCCAGCATTTT.

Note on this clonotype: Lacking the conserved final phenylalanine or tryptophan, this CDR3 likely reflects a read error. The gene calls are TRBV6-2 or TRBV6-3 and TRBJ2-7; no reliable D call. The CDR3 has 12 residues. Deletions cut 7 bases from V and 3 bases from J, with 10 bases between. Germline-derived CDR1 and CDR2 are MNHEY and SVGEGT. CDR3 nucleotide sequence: TGTGCCAGCAAACCGAATGGCTACGAGCAGTACATC. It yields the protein CASKPNGYEQYI.

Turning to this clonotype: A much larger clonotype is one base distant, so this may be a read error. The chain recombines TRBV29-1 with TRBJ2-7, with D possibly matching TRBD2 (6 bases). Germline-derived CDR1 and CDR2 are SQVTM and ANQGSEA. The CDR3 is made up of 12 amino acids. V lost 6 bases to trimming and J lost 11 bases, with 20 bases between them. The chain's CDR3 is CSVVRGGSLEYF. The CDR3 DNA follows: TGCAGCGTCGTCAGAGGAGGGTCTCTTGAGTACTTC.

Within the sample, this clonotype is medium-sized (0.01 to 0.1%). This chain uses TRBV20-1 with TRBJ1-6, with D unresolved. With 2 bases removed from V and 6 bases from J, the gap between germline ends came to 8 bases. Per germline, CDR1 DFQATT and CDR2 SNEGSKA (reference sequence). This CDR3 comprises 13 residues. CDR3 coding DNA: TGCAGTGCTAGACAGGATCTTAATTCACCCCTCCACTTT. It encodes CSARQDLNSPLHF.

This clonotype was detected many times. DNA for the CDR3: TGTGCCTTGGACAGGGGGCTTGTTTCACCCCTCCACTTT. This encodes CALDRGLVSPLHF. This chain uses TRBV30 with TRBJ1-6; TRBD1 matches 11 bases. With 7 bases clipped from V and 9 bases from J, the junction kept 5 bases outside the gene matches. CDR1 and CDR2 from the germline V gene are GTSNPN and SVGIG (reference sequence). This CDR3 contains 13 residues.

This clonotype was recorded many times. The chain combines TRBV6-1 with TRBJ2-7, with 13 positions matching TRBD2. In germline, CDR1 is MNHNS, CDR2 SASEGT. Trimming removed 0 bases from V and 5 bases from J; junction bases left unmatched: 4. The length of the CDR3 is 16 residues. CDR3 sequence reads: CASSEARTSGSDEQYF. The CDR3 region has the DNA TGTGCCAGCAGTGAAGCCCGGACTAGCGGGAGCGACGAGCAGTACTTC.

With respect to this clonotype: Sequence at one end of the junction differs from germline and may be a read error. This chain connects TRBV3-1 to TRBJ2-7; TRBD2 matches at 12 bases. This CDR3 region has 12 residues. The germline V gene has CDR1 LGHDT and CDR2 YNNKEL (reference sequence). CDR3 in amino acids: CVSSRTSGMQYF. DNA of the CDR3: TGTGTCAGCAGCCGGACTAGCGGGATGCAGTACTTC.

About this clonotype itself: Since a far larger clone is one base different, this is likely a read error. The CDR3 DNA sequence: TGTGCCAGCAGTACTCCCCTTTGGAACCAGTACTTC. It yields the protein CASSTPLWNQYF. V gene TRBV6-2 or TRBV6-3 combines with J gene TRBJ2-5, with D hard to call. Germline CDR1 is MNHEY and CDR2 is SVGEGT. V dropped 5 bases and J dropped 10 bases, with 14 bases sitting between them. There are 12 residues in the CDR3.

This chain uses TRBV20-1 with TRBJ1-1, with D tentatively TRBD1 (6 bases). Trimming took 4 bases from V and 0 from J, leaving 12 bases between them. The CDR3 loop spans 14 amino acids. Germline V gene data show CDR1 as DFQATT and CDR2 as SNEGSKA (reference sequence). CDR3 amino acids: CSAIRGVMNTEAFF. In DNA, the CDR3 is TGCAGTGCTATAAGGGGGGTCATGAACACTGAAGCTTTCTTT.

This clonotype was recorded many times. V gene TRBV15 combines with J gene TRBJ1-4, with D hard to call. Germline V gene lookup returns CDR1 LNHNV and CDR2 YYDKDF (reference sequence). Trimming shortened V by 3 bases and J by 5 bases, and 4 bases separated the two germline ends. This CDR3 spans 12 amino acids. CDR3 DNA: TGTGCCACCAGCAGCTCGAATGAAAAACTGTTTTTT. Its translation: CATSSSNEKLFF.